These 17 T cell receptor beta chains originate from one sample sequenced in a study of blood T cell repertoires in COVID-19. Using immunoSEQ multiplex PCR, the repertoire was profiled, and TCRdb retains in-frame clones only, with some absent. The data show over 110,000 clones, roughly 88% seen once. The sequencing sample was made of peripheral blood. These receptors were obtained from a man aged 60 to 75 with active or convalescent COVID-19.

The chain joins TRBV19 to TRBJ2-3; D uncertain. Between the trimmed V and J ends, which lost 3 bases and 1 base, there was a span of 8 bases. The germline V gene has CDR1 LNHDA and CDR2 SQIVND (reference sequence). This CDR3 contains 14 residues. CDR3 amino acids: CASSIRVGTDTQYF. The CDR3 DNA reads TGTGCCAGTAGTATCCGGGTGGGCACAGATACGCAGTATTTT.

This rearrangement joins TRBV19 to TRBJ1-4; D ambiguous. Looked up from germline, CDR1 is LNHDA and CDR2 is SQIVND (reference sequence). This CDR3 is built from 12 residues. V gave up 5 bases and J gave up 8 bases, with 9 bases separating them. In DNA, the CDR3 is TGTGCCAGTAGTTCTCTGAGGGAAAAACTGTTTTTT. Amino acid sequence: CASSSLREKLFF. The whole variable domain, filled in from reference TRBV19 and TRBJ1-4, reads DGGITQSPKYLFRKEGQNVTLSCEQNLNHDAMYWYRQDPGQGLRLIYYSQIVNDFQKGDIAEGYSVSREKKESFPLTVTSAQKNPTAFYLCASSSLREKLFFGSGTQLSVL.

The chain recombines TRBV15 with TRBJ2-3, with D perhaps matching TRBD2 (5 bases). V lost 2 bases, J lost 5 bases, and 20 bases lay in between. CDR3 length: 17 amino acids. CDR1 and CDR2 (germline): LNHNV, YYDKDF (reference sequence). The CDR3 region is CATSRRARDLGGDTQYF. CDR3 bases: TGTGCCACCAGCAGAAGAGCGCGCGACCTTGGAGGAGATACGCAGTATTTT. The entire variable domain, with the rest obtained from reference TRBV15 and TRBJ2-3, is as follows: DAMVIQNPRYQVTQFGKPVTLSCSQTLNHNVMYWYQQKSSQAPKLLFHYYDKDFNNEADTPDNFQSRRPNTSFCFLDIRSPGLGDTAMYLCATSRRARDLGGDTQYFGPGTRLTVL.

At least ten counts were recorded for this clone. The gene calls are TRBV6-2 or TRBV6-3 and TRBJ1-2; D is unresolved. Trimming stripped 2 bases from V and 4 bases from J, with 5 bases between. The CDR3 is 12 amino acids. CDR1 is MNHEY and CDR2 is SVGEGT in the germline V gene. The CDR3, as DNA: TGTGCCAGCAGTTACGGGCTCTATGGCTACACCTTC. Amino acid sequence: CASSYGLYGYTF.

This chain joins TRBV7-9 and TRBJ1-2; weak D call: TRBD1 (6 bases). Germline-derived CDR1 and CDR2 are SEHNR and FQNEAQ (reference sequence). V was shortened by 5 bases and J by 4 bases, with 17 bases between the two germline ends. The CDR3 extends over 15 amino acids. The CDR3 region has the DNA TGTGCCAGCAGCCCCAGGGGTCAGCGTATCTATGGCTACACCTTC. This codes for CASSPRGQRIYGYTF.

The rearrangement joins TRBV27 to TRBJ1-5; D gene unclear. Germline lookup yields CDR1 MNHEY and CDR2 SMNVEV (reference sequence). This CDR3 has 14 residues. Trimming took off 4 bases at V and 5 bases at J, with 12 bases between the two ends. For the CDR3, the DNA is TGTGCCAGCAGTTACCAAGGCGGGGATCAGCCCCAGCATTTT. Its translation is CASSYQGGDQPQHF.

The chain recombines TRBV28 with TRBJ2-2; tentatively, D is TRBD2 (5 bases). Deletions cut 7 bases from V and 0 bases from J, with 9 bases between. The CDR3 is 14 amino acids. In germline, CDR1 is MDHEN, CDR2 SYDVKM. DNA for the CDR3: TGTGCCAGCAAGGGAGCGCCGAACACCGGGGAGCTGTTTTTT. Amino acid sequence: CASKGAPNTGELFF.

The CDR3 DNA reads TGTGCCAGCAGCTTAGATTCGTGGGGCCTGAAAGAGACCCAGTACTTC. Translated, it gives CASSLDSWGLKETQYF. The V call is TRBV7-6, the J call TRBJ2-5; possibly TRBD1 for D (5 bases). CDR1 is SGHVS and CDR2 is FNYEAQ in the germline V gene. V lost 1 base to trimming and J lost 3 bases, with 15 bases between them. There are 16 residues in the CDR3.

The V gene is TRBV10-3, the J gene TRBJ2-2, with D maybe TRBD2 (6 bases). CDR3 size: 16 residues. Germline V lookup: CDR1 ENHRY, CDR2 SYGVKD. V lost 0 bases and J lost 3, with 11 bases in between. In DNA form, the CDR3 reads TGTGCCATCAGTGAGTCGATAACGGGAGACACCGGGGAGCTGTTTTTT. It encodes CAISESITGDTGELFF.

The CDR3 nucleotides are TGTGCCAGCAGCTTGGTTGTGTCCCCGAGCACAGATACGCAGTATTTT. Residues: CASSLVVSPSTDTQYF. The chain couples TRBV5-4 to TRBJ2-3; no reliable D call. The CDR3 extends over 16 amino acids. With 0 bases removed from V and 0 bases from J, the gap between germline ends came to 11 bases. Germline CDR1 is SGHNT and CDR2 is YYREEE (reference sequence).

This clone came up a few times. The CDR3 nucleotides are TGTGCCAGTAGTCTATCTCGGGACACTGAAGCTTTCTTT. This gives the protein CASSLSRDTEAFF. The chain carries TRBV19 and TRBJ1-1; D gene uncertain. Germline CDR1 and CDR2: LNHDA and SQIVND (reference sequence). CDR3 length equals 13 residues. Trimming left V 5 bases short and J 3 bases short, with 10 bases between.

The chain joins TRBV2 to TRBJ1-6, with D uncertain. Germline-derived CDR1 and CDR2 are SNHLY and FYNNEI. V was trimmed by 6 bases and J by 7 bases, leaving 16 bases between them. CDR3 length equals 15 residues. CDR3 sequence (DNA): TGTGCCAGCAGCGTAGGCCCCAGGTTAAATTCACCCCTCCACTTT. Its protein product is CASSVGPRLNSPLHF.

This chain links TRBV4-1 with TRBJ2-3, with D perhaps matching TRBD2 (5 bases). The CDR3 runs to 13 residues. The V gene's germline CDR1 is MGHRA and CDR2 YSYEKL. V lost 1 base and J lost 6, with 8 bases in between. The CDR3, as DNA: TGCGCCAGCAGCCAAGCCACGGGGGATACGCAGTATTTT. It codes for CASSQATGDTQYF.

This chain connects TRBV15 to TRBJ2-1; D is unclear. The germline V gene encodes CDR1 LNHNV and CDR2 YYDKDF (reference sequence). The CDR3 has 16 amino acids. The ends were cut back, 2 bases at V and 0 bases at J, with 11 bases in the middle. The CDR3 here is CATSRSDFFSYNEQFF. CDR3 DNA sequence: TGTGCCACCAGCAGATCAGACTTCTTCTCCTACAATGAGCAGTTCTTC.

Only a few counts were recorded for this clone. The chain is built from TRBV19 and TRBJ1-5; D gene uncertain. V lost 0 bases and J lost 1, with 4 bases in between. The CDR3 length is 14 residues. CDR1 LNHDA and CDR2 SQIVND come from the germline V gene (reference sequence). In nucleotides, the CDR3 is TGTGCCAGTAGTATAGACGGGAGCAATCAGCCCCAGCATTTT. As protein: CASSIDGSNQPQHF.

The CDR3 DNA reads TGTGCCAGCAGTGAACCCGGGACAGGTCTTGTCGGCAATCAGCCCCAGCATTTT. It specifies CASSEPGTGLVGNQPQHF. The chain links TRBV2 to TRBJ1-5; 8 positions agree with TRBD1. CDR1 is SNHLY, CDR2 FYNNEI, per germline. This CDR3 is 18 amino acids long. V lost 2 bases to trimming and J lost 2 bases; unmatched junction nucleotides: 11. Filled out from reference TRBV2 and TRBJ1-5, the complete variable domain reads EPEVTQTPSHQVTQMGQEVILRCVPISNHLYFYWYRQILGQKVEFLVSFYNNEISEKSEIFDDQFSVERPDGSNFTLKIRSTKLEDSAMYFCASSEPGTGLVGNQPQHFGDGTRLSIL.

This clone was counted a few times. This chain links TRBV11-2 with TRBJ1-2, with TRBD1 matching 9 bases. CDR1 SGHAT and CDR2 FQNNGV come from the germline V gene. The junction had 4 bases not matched to a gene; V was cut back by 7 bases and J by 4 bases. CDR3 length equals 13 residues. The CDR3 coding sequence is TGTGCCAGCAACCAACAGGGGGCCTATGGCTACACCTTC. This codes for CASNQQGAYGYTF.